A single sample gave rise to the 10 T cell receptor beta chains below, sequenced in a study of cytomegalovirus exposure and HLA in healthy donors. Primers for the PCR totalled 60 Vbeta and 13 Jbeta. TCRdb keeps only in-frame clones here, not all; method: immunoSEQ multiplex PCR. The table has 250,000 to 350,000 clones, about nine tenths seen once. Sequencing was done on a sample of PBMCs. These receptors came from a man in his forties in good health and CMV-seropositive.

Only one count was recorded for this clone. The rearrangement uses TRBV7-3 and TRBJ1-2; D ambiguous. There are 13 residues in the CDR3. The germline CDR1 and CDR2 sequences are SGHTA and FQGTGA. With 2 bases removed from V and 4 bases from J, the gap between germline ends came to 8 bases. This CDR3 reads CASSLPRVYGYTF. CDR3 DNA sequence: TGTGCCAGCAGCTTACCCCGGGTCTATGGCTACACCTTC.

This chain links TRBV10-2 with TRBJ2-7; D is possibly TRBD2 (6 bases). The CDR3 extends over 14 amino acids. The V gene's germline CDR1 is WSHSY and CDR2 SAAADI. Deletions cut 2 bases from V and 2 bases from J, with 10 bases between. CDR3 nucleotides: TGCGCCAGCAGTGAGGACCTAGCGCCCTACGAGCAGTACTTC. It is translated as CASSEDLAPYEQYF.

V usage is TRBV4-3 and J usage is TRBJ2-1, with D possibly being TRBD2 (5 bases). The CDR3 contains 14 residues. The V end lost 0 bases, the J end lost 9 bases, and 12 bases lay between the germline ends. Germline V CDR1 and CDR2: LGHNA, YSLEER. The CDR3 sequence is CASSQDVRETEQFF. The CDR3 DNA is TGCGCCAGCAGCCAAGATGTTAGGGAGACTGAGCAGTTCTTC.

This sequence joins TRBV28 and TRBJ2-7; 7 bases match TRBD1. The CDR3 has 16 amino acids. Germline V gives CDR1 MDHEN, CDR2 SYDVKM. Trimming removed 5 bases from V and 4 bases from J; junction bases left unmatched: 14. CDR3 sequence reads: CASSPRPATGRYEQYF. CDR3 coding DNA: TGTGCCAGCAGTCCTCGGCCCGCGACAGGGAGATACGAGCAGTACTTC.

The chain couples TRBV5-1 to TRBJ1-2, with 9 bases aligning to TRBD1. The CDR3 sequence is 13 residues long. Germline loops: CDR1 SGHRS, CDR2 YFSETQ. Trimming took 2 bases from V and 11 from J; bases not matched to a gene: 7. The CDR3: CASSFRDRAPYTF. The CDR3 region has the DNA TGCGCCAGCAGCTTCCGGGACAGGGCCCCATACACCTTC.

V and J are TRBV9 and TRBJ2-3, with 8 bases aligning to TRBD2. CDR1 SGDLS and CDR2 YYNGEE come from the germline V gene. The CDR3 covers 17 residues. Trimming cost V 0 bases and J 1 base; bases outside gene matches: 7. The CDR3 sequence is CASSVGRTSIGTDTQYF. As DNA, the CDR3 is TGTGCCAGCAGCGTAGGACGGACTAGCATTGGCACAGATACGCAGTATTTT. The complete variable domain, with remaining parts taken from reference TRBV9 and TRBJ2-3, reads DSGVTQTPKHLITATGQRVTLRCSPRSGDLSVYWYQQSLDQGLQFLIQYYNGEERAKGNILERFSAQQFPDLHSELNLSSLELGDSALYFCASSVGRTSIGTDTQYFGPGTRLTVL.

V is TRBV6-1 and J is TRBJ1-5; no definite D call. Trimming cost V 1 base and J 6 bases, with 10 bases left between them. Germline lookup yields CDR1 MNHNS and CDR2 SASEGT. The CDR3 runs to 14 residues. For the CDR3, the DNA is TGTGCCAGCAGTGAAGGAGTTTCGCCTCAGCCCCAGCATTTT. Translating it yields CASSEGVSPQPQHF.

The V and J genes are TRBV2 and TRBJ1-5, with a weak D call TRBD1 (5 bases). CDR1 and CDR2 (germline): SNHLY, FYNNEI. This CDR3 has 12 amino acids. Trimming pared 6 bases from V and 6 bases from J, leaving 9 bases between. This CDR3 is CASRGGSQPQHF. Written as DNA, the CDR3 is TGTGCCAGCAGGGGGGGGTCTCAGCCCCAGCATTTT.

As regards this clone: Different DNA sequences within this sample yield the same CDR3. The chain combines TRBV7-9 with TRBJ1-1; 9 nucleotides match TRBD1. The CDR3 covers 13 residues. V gave up 3 bases and J gave up 4 bases; unmatched junction bases: 0. Germline V gene lookup returns CDR1 SEHNR and CDR2 FQNEAQ (reference sequence). The CDR3 coding sequence is TGTGCCAGCAGCTTGACAGGGGGCACTGAAGCTTTCTTT. Its translation is CASSLTGGTEAFF.

This chain links TRBV18 with TRBJ1-4, with D maybe TRBD1 (5 bases). The V gene's germline CDR1 is KGHSH and CDR2 LQKENI. Between the trimmed V and J ends, which lost 4 bases and 4 bases, there was a span of 19 bases. The CDR3 has 17 amino acids. CDR3 region: CASSRDPPQGYNEKLFF. The CDR3 coding sequence is TGTGCCAGCTCACGCGACCCACCTCAGGGATATAATGAAAAACTGTTTTTT.